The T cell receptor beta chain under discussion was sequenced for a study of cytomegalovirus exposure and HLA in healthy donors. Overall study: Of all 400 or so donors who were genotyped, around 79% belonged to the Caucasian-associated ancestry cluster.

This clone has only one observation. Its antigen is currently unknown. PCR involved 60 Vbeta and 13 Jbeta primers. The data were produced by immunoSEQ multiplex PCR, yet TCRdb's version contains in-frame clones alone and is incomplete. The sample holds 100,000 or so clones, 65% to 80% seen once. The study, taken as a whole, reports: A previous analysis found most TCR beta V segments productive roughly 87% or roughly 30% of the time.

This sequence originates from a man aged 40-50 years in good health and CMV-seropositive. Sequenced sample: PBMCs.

CDR3 protein: CASSPRTSGNTGELFF. The CDR3 bases are TGCGCCAGCAGCCCAAGGACTAGCGGAAACACCGGGGAGCTGTTTTTT. This chain links TRBV4-1 with TRBJ2-2; TRBD2 agrees at 10 bases. V was clipped by 4 bases and J by 2 bases; unmatched bases: 4. The CDR3 covers 16 residues. Per the germline V gene, CDR1 is MGHRA and CDR2 is YSYEKL.